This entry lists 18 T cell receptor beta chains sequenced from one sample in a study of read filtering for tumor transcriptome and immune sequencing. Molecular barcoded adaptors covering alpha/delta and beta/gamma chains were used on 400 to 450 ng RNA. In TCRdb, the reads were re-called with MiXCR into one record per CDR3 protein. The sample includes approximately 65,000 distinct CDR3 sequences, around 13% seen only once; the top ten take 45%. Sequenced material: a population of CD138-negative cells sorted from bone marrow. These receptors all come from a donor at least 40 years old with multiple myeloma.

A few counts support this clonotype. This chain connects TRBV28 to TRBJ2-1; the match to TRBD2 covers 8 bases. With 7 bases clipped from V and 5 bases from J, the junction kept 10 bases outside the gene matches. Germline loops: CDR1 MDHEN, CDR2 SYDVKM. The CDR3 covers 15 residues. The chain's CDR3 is CASTMVGLVNNEQFF. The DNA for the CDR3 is TGTGCCAGCACTATGGTGGGACTAGTTAACAATGAGCAGTTCTTC.

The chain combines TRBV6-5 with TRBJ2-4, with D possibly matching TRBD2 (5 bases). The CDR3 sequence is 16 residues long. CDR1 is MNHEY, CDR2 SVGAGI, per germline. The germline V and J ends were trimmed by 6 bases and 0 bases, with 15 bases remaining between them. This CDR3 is CASSRGLLLAKNIQYF. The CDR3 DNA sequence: TGTGCCAGCAGCCGAGGACTCCTCTTAGCCAAAAACATTCAGTACTTC.

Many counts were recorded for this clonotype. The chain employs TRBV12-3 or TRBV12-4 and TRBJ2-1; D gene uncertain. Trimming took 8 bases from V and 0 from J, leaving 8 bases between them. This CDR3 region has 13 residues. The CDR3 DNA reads TGTGCCAGCCAGCTCAGCTCCTACAATGAGCAGTTCTTC. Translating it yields CASQLSSYNEQFF.

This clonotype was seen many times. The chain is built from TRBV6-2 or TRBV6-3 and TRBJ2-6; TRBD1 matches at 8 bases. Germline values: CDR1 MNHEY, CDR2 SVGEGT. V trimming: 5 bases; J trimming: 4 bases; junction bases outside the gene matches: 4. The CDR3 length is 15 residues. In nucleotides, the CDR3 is TGTGCCAGCAGTCGACAGGGGATGGGGGCCAACGTCCTGACTTTC. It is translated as CASSRQGMGANVLTF.

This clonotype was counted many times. CDR3 residues: CASRVTMTSYEQYF. DNA for the CDR3: TGCGCCAGCAGGGTGACCATGACCTCCTACGAGCAGTACTTC. This chain connects TRBV10-2 to TRBJ2-7; no clear D. Germline CDR1 and CDR2: WSHSY and SAAADI. Deletions cut 6 bases from V and 0 bases from J, with 12 bases between. The CDR3 is 14 residues long.

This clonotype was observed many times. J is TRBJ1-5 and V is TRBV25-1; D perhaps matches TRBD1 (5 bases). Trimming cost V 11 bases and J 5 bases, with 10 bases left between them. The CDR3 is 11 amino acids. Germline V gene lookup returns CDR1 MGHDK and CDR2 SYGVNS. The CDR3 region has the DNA TGTGCCCCAGGGTGTTATCAGCCCCAGCATTTT. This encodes CAPGCYQPQHF.

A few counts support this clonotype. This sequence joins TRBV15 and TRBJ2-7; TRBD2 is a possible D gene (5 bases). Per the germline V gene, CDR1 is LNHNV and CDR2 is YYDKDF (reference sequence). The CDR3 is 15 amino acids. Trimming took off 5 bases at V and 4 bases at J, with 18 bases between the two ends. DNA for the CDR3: TGTGCCACCAGCGGCGCCGGGCCGGGATCTTACGAGCAGTACTTC. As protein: CATSGAGPGSYEQYF.

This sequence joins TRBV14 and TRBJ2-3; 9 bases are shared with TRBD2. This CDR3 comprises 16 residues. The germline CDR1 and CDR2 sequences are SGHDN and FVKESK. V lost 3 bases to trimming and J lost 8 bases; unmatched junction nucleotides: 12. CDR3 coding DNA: TGTGCCAGCAGCCACCAGCTTAGCGGGAGCTCAGGTACGCAGTATTTT. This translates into CASSHQLSGSSGTQYF.

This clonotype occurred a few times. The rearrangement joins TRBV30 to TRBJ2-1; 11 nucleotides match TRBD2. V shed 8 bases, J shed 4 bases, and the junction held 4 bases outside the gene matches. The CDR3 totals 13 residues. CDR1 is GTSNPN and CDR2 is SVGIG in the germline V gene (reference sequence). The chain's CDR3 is CASVAGGYNEQFF. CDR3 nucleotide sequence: TGTGCCAGCGTAGCGGGAGGGTACAATGAGCAGTTCTTC. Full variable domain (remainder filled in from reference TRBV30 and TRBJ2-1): SQTIHQWPATLVQPVGSPLSLECTVEGTSNPNLYWYRQAAGRGLQLLFYSVGIGQISSEVPQNLSASRPQDRQFILSSKKLLLSDSGFYLCASVAGGYNEQFFGPGTRLTVL.

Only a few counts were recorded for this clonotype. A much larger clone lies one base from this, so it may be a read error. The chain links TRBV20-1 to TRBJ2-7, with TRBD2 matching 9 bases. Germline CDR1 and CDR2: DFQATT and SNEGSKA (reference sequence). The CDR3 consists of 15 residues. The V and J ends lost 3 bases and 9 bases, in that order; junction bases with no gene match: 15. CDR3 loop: CSARDIAGVSRGQYF. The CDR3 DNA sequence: TGCAGTGCTAGGGACATAGCGGGAGTATCCCGCGGGCAGTACTTC.

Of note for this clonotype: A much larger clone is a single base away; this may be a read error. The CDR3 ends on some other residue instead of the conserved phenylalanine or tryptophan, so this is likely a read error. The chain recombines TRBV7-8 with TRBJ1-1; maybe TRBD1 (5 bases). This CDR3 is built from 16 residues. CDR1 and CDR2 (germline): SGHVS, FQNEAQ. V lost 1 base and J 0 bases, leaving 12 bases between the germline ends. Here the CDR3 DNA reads TGTGCCAGCAGCTTAGTCCCCGGGACGATGAACACTGAAGCTTTCCTT. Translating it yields CASSLVPGTMNTEAFL.

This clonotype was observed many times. The CDR3 bases are TGCGCCAGCAGCCAAGATTTACTGGCAGAGCAGTTCTTC. It specifies CASSQDLLAEQFF. The V and J genes are TRBV4-3 and TRBJ2-1; D not certain. The CDR3 is 13 amino acids. V gave up 0 bases and J gave up 10 bases, with 10 bases separating them. Germline loops: CDR1 LGHNA, CDR2 YSLEER.

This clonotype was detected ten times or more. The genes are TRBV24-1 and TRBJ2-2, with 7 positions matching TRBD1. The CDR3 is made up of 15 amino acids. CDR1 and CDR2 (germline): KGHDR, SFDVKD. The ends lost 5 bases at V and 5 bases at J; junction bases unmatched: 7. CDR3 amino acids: CATSVRSQGTGELFF. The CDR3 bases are TGTGCCACCAGTGTTCGTTCACAGGGGACCGGGGAGCTGTTTTTT.

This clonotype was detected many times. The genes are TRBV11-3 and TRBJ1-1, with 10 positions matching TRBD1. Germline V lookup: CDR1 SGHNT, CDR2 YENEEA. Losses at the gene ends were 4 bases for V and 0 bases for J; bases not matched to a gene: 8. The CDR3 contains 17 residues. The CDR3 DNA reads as TGTGCCAGCAGCTCCCGGGACAGGGGTTTCGTGAACACTGAAGCTTTCTTT. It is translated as CASSSRDRGFVNTEAFF.

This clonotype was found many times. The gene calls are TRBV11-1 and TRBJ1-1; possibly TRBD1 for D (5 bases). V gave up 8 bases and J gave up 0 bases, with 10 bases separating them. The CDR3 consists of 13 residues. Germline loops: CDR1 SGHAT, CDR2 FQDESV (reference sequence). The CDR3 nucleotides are TGTGCCAGCGCCGGGGGGGTGAACACTGAAGCTTTCTTT. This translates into CASAGGVNTEAFF.

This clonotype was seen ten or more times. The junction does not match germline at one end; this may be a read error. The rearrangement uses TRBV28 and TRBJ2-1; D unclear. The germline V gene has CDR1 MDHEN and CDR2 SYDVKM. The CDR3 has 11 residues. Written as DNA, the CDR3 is TGTGCCAGCAGTCTAGACTTGAGAAAGATCTTC. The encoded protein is CASSLDLRKIF.

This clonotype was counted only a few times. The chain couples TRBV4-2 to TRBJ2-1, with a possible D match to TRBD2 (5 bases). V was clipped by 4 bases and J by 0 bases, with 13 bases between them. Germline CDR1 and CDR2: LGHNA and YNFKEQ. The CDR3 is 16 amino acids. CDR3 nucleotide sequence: TGTGCCAGCAGCCCCCCCGCCCGGGACTCCTACAATGAGCAGTTCTTC. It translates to CASSPPARDSYNEQFF.

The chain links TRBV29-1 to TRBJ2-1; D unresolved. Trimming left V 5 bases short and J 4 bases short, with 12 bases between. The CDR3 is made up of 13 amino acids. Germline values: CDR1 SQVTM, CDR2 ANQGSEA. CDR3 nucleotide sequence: TGCAGCGTTCGGCCAGCCGCTTACAATGAGCAGTTCTTC. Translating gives CSVRPAAYNEQFF.